This TCR beta chain was identified in a study of post-analysis software for immune sequencing data. This CDR3 comprises 12 residues. CDR1 is SEHNR, CDR2 FQNEAQ, per germline (reference sequence). Comment on this clonotype: Its antigen is still unknown. The junction departs from germline at one end; a sequencing error may be responsible.

Unique molecular identifiers were built into the TCR beta cDNA libraries. A population of roughly 0.85 to 10 million T cells gave rise to 400,000 to 550,000 cDNA molecules. TCRdb itself ran the PCR reads through MiXCR, one entry per CDR3 protein. The data show 650,000 to 850,000 distinct CDR3 sequences, 53% seen once. Notes on the study in general: Those with multiple sclerosis, the patient group, showed significantly lower normalized Chao1 diversity than controls. Compared with controls, patients had more of roughly five TRBV segments, including TRBV5-6, TRBV5-1 and TRBV20-1.

This TCR was sampled from a girl aged 10-17 years with multiple sclerosis. The sequencing input was blood. The rearrangement links TRBV7-9 to TRBJ2-7; D might be TRBD1 or TRBD2, each matching 5 bases. CDR3 nucleotide sequence: TGTGCCAGCAGCTTCGGGACCTACGGGCAGTACTTC. The encoded protein is CASSFGTYGQYF. The full variable domain, its missing parts supplied by reference TRBV7-9 and TRBJ2-7, is DTGVSQNPRHKITKRGQNVTFRCDPISEHNRLYWYRQTLGQGPEFLTYFQNEAQLEKSRLLSDRFSAERPKGSFSTLEIQRTEQGDSAMYLCASSFGTYGQYFGPGTRLTVT.